This TCR beta chain is from a study of T cell changes during pregnancy in multiple sclerosis. Some clones are missing from TCRdb's copy, which holds only in-frame ones; the method was immunoSEQ multiplex PCR. The top ten clones hold 0.37% of a sample with some 40,000 clones, around nine tenths of them seen once. This CDR3 spans 13 amino acids. Germline V gives CDR1 MDHEN, CDR2 SYDVKM. J gave up 3 bases and V 8 bases, and 6 bases lay outside the gene matches. The chain carries TRBV28 and TRBJ1-1; 7 nucleotides match TRBD1. The sample was CD4+ T cells from peripheral blood mononuclear cells, taken in the third trimester of pregnancy. This clonotype was obtained from a female donor in good health, enrolled as a control in a pregnancy study. For the CDR3, the DNA is TGTGCCAGCCATCCGGGACAGTACACTGAAGCTTTCTTT. Translating gives CASHPGQYTEAFF.